Given below is one TCR beta chain in context. The antigen remains unidentified. This specimen comes from a study of Ad26.COV2.S vaccination and SARS-CoV-2 variants. Here immunoSEQ multiplex PCR was the method, and the copy in TCRdb shows in-frame clones only, minus some. The sample consists of some 460,000 clones, about 89% of them appearing once. Noted treatment: over 15 received Ad26.COV2.S at low or high dose, single or two shots; 5 received placebo; per-sample allocation not given. The samples date from day 63 after the first vaccine or placebo injection. It was an adult aged 18-55 years in Boston who was the donor. Study-level results: Substantial response breadth was reportedly seen for spike-specific CD8+ and CD4+ T cells after vaccination.

The CDR3 runs to 15 residues. The ends were cut back, 3 bases at V and 8 bases at J, with 17 bases in the middle. Germline CDR1 and CDR2: MNHEY and SMNVEV (reference sequence). The receptor comes from a person between 18 and 60 years old who received the Ad26.COV2.S COVID-19 vaccine or a placebo. The chain recombines TRBV27 with TRBJ2-1, with D perhaps matching TRBD1 or TRBD2 (6 bases each). The material sequenced was peripheral blood, taken in a trial of Ad26.COV2.S vaccine versus placebo. CDR3 protein: CASSFLGGQGHEQFF. CDR3 coding DNA: TGTGCCAGCAGTTTCCTTGGGGGGCAGGGCCATGAGCAGTTCTTC.